This T cell receptor beta chain was sequenced during a study of cytomegalovirus exposure and HLA in healthy donors. Study findings and constraints: Rarity marked most TCR sequences, yet some public TCRs occurred in many donors.

There are 13 residues in the CDR3. V shed 6 bases and J shed 6 bases, with 15 bases lying between them. The germline V gene encodes CDR1 SSHAT and CDR2 FNYEAQ (reference sequence). Clones were read by immunoSEQ multiplex PCR, and TCRdb kept only the in-frame ones, dropping some. In the table there are 140,000 or so clones, 80% to 90% of which are singletons. A remark on this clone: Its specificity is unknown.

The receptor's source is a man between 18 and 35 years old in good health and CMV-seropositive. The V call is TRBV7-7, the J call TRBJ2-7; TRBD2 is a possible D gene (6 bases). Sequenced material: PBMCs. This CDR3 reads CASSPGGTGEQYF. In nucleotides, the CDR3 is TGTGCCAGCAGTCCGGGCGGGACGGGCGAGCAGTACTTC.